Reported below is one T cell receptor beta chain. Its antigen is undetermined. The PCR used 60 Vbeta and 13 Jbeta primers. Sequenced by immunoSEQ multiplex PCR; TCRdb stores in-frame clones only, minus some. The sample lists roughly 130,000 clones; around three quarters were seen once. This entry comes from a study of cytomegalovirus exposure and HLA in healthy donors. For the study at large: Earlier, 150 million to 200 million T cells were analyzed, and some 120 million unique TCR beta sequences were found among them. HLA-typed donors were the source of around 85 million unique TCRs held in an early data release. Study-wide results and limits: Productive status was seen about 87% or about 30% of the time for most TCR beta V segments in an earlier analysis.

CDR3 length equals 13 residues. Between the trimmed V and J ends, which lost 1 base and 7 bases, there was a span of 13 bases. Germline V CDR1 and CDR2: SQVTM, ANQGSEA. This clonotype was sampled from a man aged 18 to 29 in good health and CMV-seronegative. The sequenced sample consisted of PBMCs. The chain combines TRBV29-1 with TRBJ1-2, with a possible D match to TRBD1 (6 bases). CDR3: CSVEVGRGPGYTF. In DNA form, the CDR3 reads TGCAGCGTTGAAGTCGGCAGGGGTCCTGGCTACACCTTC. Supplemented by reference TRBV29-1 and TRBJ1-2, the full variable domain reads SAVISQKPSRDICQRGTSLTIQCQVDSQVTMMFWYRQQPGQSLTLIATANQGSEATYESGFVIDKFPISRPNLTFSTLTVSNMSPEDSSIYLCSVEVGRGPGYTFGSGTRLTVV.